The present entry profiles one T cell receptor beta chain with its context. The sample is drawn from a study of blood T cell repertoires in COVID-19. Looking at the study overall: Specimens from acute and convalescent COVID-19 originated in the United States, Italy and Spain.

This CDR3 contains 13 residues. Germline CDR1 and CDR2: MNHEY and SVGAGI. With 4 bases removed from V and 5 bases from J, the gap between germline ends came to 12 bases. Self-reported history from a screening survey and questionnaire set each donor's cohort. The repertoire was sequenced with immunoSEQ multiplex PCR; TCRdb's copy has only in-frame clones and lacks some. Here the sample spans about 440,000 clones, 70% to 90% being singletons. Sequencing used PBMCs or T cells enriched from blood (not recorded which). This TCR was sampled from a woman between 18 and 30 years old with acute COVID-19. The chain employs TRBV6-5 and TRBJ2-7, with a tentative D call TRBD1 (7 bases). The CDR3 DNA sequence: TGTGCCAGCAGTTTGGAGGGGGCCCACGAGCAGTACTTC. Translated, it gives CASSLEGAHEQYF.